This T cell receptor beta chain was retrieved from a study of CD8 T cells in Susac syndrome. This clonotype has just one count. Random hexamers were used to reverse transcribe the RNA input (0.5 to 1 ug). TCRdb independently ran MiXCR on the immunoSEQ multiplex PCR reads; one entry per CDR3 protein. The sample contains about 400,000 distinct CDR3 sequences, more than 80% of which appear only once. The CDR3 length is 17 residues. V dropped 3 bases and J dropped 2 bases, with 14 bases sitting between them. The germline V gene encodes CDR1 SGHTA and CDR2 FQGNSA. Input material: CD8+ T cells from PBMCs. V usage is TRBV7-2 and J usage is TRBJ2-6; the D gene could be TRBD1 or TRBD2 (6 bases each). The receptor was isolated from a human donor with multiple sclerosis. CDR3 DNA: TGTGCCAGCAGCTTTAGGGGGGAGAGAGCTGGGGCCAACGTCCTGACTTTC. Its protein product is CASSFRGERAGANVLTF.